This T cell receptor beta chain was captured in a study of early T cells in non-severe SARS-CoV-2 infection. Points from the study as a whole: A preference for anti-spike CD8 responses marked VDJdb matching, which missed private and CD4 specificities.

cDNA molecules, individually, were tagged with unique molecular identifiers. One entry per CDR3 protein results from TCRdb running MiXCR on the 5' RACE reads. In the table there are approximately 69,000 distinct CDR3 sequences, about an eighth of which are singletons. The ends were cut back, 6 bases at V and 8 bases at J, with 14 bases in the middle. Germline CDR1 SGHVS, CDR2 FQNEAQ. This CDR3 region has 13 residues. This clonotype turned up a few times. The antigen is unknown. Here the sequenced sample was whole blood, taken at baseline. V gene TRBV7-8 combines with J gene TRBJ2-1; D unresolved. This receptor was taken from an adult who was a healthcare worker with PCR-confirmed SARS-CoV-2 infection or an uninfected control (not recorded which). In DNA form, the CDR3 reads TGTGCCAGCAGTCCTTCTGGGTTCGATGAGCAGTTCTTC. Translated: CASSPSGFDEQFF.